One sample yielded the 15 T cell receptor beta chains listed below, sequenced in a study of T cell repertoires in ileal Crohn's disease. Measured with immunoSEQ multiplex PCR; TCRdb has only the in-frame clones, and not every one. The data show a few thousand clones, roughly 80% seen once. Time point defined: neoterminal ileum biopsy at postoperative endoscopy, about 6 months after surgery. The material sequenced was ileal tissue. These receptors came from an adult with Crohn's disease.

CDR3 amino acids: CASSLASGTRETQYF. For the CDR3, the DNA is TGTGCCAGTAGTTTAGCCAGCGGGACTAGGGAGACCCAGTACTTC. The rearrangement links TRBV19 to TRBJ2-5; 8 positions match TRBD2. The CDR3 length is 15 residues. V lost 5 bases to trimming and J lost 5 bases; unmatched junction nucleotides: 10. Germline V gene lookup returns CDR1 LNHDA and CDR2 SQIVND (reference sequence).

The rearrangement uses TRBV18 and TRBJ1-2, with TRBD1 matching 9 bases. With V trimmed by 6 bases and J by 3 bases, 5 bases remained unmatched. Germline lookup yields CDR1 KGHSH and CDR2 LQKENI. This CDR3 spans 14 amino acids. The CDR3 nucleotides are TGTGCCAGCTCCTGGGACAGGGCCGACTATGGCTACACCTTC. Its translation is CASSWDRADYGYTF.

V is TRBV6-4 and J is TRBJ1-1; 8 bases match TRBD1. This CDR3 is built from 14 residues. Germline CDR1 reads MRHNA; CDR2 reads SNTAGT. With 6 bases clipped from V and 3 bases from J, the junction kept 6 bases outside the gene matches. This CDR3 reads CASSRTGRDTEAFF. The CDR3 bases are TGTGCCAGCAGCCGGACAGGGAGGGACACTGAAGCTTTCTTT.

The chain couples TRBV29-1 to TRBJ2-5; TRBD1 might be the D (7 bases). This CDR3 is built from 13 residues. Germline loops: CDR1 SQVTM, CDR2 ANQGSEA. Trimming left V 1 base short and J 4 bases short, with 10 bases between. The CDR3, as DNA: TGCAGCGTTGAAGGGCAGGGGGGAGAGACCCAGTACTTC. Translated: CSVEGQGGETQYF.

Only one count was recorded for this clone. The V gene is TRBV5-5, the J gene TRBJ1-2; D is possibly TRBD1 (5 bases). The CDR3 sequence is 15 residues long. V was clipped by 0 bases and J by 4 bases, with 13 bases between them. Germline assignment: CDR1 SGHKS and CDR2 YYEKEE (reference sequence). The CDR3, as DNA: TGTGCCAGCAGCTTGGAGTGGGGGGTCAGCTATGGCTACACCTTC. Its translation is CASSLEWGVSYGYTF.

CDR3: CASSSGVYGYTF. The CDR3 nucleotides read TGTGCCAGCTCCTCAGGGGTCTATGGCTACACCTTC. This rearrangement joins TRBV18 to TRBJ1-2, with TRBD1 as a possible D gene (6 bases). The CDR3 sequence is 12 residues long. V gave up 6 bases and J gave up 4 bases, with 9 bases separating them. Germline V lookup: CDR1 KGHSH, CDR2 LQKENI.

CDR3 in amino acids: CASSPTTTGDSNQPQHF. CDR3 bases: TGTGCCAGCTCACCTACCACGACAGGGGATAGCAATCAGCCCCAGCATTTT. The rearrangement links TRBV18 to TRBJ1-5; 8 nucleotides align to TRBD1. The CDR3 extends over 17 amino acids. After removal of 3 bases from V and 0 bases from J, the junction contained 7 bases not matched to a gene. Germline V CDR1 and CDR2: KGHSH, LQKENI.

V is TRBV7-9 and J is TRBJ2-5; 11 nucleotides line up with TRBD2. The CDR3 has 15 residues. CDR1 and CDR2 from the germline V gene are SEHNR and FQNEAQ (reference sequence). V dropped 4 bases and J dropped 2; count of bases not matched to a gene: 3. The chain's CDR3 is CASSSTSGEQETQYF. The CDR3 coding sequence is TGTGCCAGCAGCTCGACTAGCGGGGAACAAGAGACCCAGTACTTC.

The CDR3 spells CASSTDLAGNEQFF. CDR3 nucleotide sequence: TGTGCCAGCAGCACGGACCTAGCGGGTAATGAGCAGTTCTTC. The rearrangement uses TRBV21-1 and TRBJ2-1; the table's D call TRBD2 went unverified against the DNA. TRBV21-1 is designated a pseudogene. CDR3 length equals 14 residues.

V usage is TRBV5-6 and J usage is TRBJ2-3; no firm D call. V was cut by 2 bases and J by 2 bases, with 3 bases left in between. CDR1 and CDR2 (germline): SGHDT, YYEEEE. The CDR3 covers 12 residues. CDR3 loop: CASSFLTDTQYF. In DNA, the CDR3 is TGTGCCAGCAGCTTTCTCACAGATACGCAGTATTTT.

There are a few counts of this clone. The V gene is TRBV19, the J gene TRBJ2-2; maybe TRBD2 (6 bases). V lost 7 bases, J lost 2 bases, and 14 bases lay in between. CDR1 and CDR2 (germline): LNHDA, SQIVND (reference sequence). The CDR3 runs to 15 residues. CDR3: CASTIGTLNTGELFF. The CDR3 DNA is TGTGCCAGTACCATTGGGACTCTCAACACCGGGGAGCTGTTTTTT.

The sample holds one count of this clone. This sample also contains other DNA sequences that code for the same CDR3. The chain carries TRBV2 and TRBJ2-3; the D gene is possibly TRBD2 (7 bases). Germline CDR1 SNHLY, CDR2 FYNNEI. The V gene lost 6 bases and the J gene lost 2 bases, with 12 bases spanning the gap. CDR3 length: 14 amino acids. This CDR3 is CASRGGGLTDTQYF. The CDR3 nucleotides read TGTGCCAGCAGGGGCGGGGGCCTCACAGATACGCAGTATTTT.

J is TRBJ1-1 and V is TRBV5-6; a weak D match, TRBD1 (6 bases). The V end was cut by 2 bases, the J end by 1 base, with 12 bases between. This CDR3 spans 15 amino acids. Germline CDR1 reads SGHDT; CDR2 reads YYEEEE. CDR3 loop: CASSFYPGANTEAFF. CDR3 coding DNA: TGTGCCAGCAGCTTCTATCCAGGGGCGAACACTGAAGCTTTCTTT.

A few counts support this clone. V usage is TRBV7-9 and J usage is TRBJ1-3; perhaps TRBD1 as D (6 bases). The CDR3 covers 16 residues. The V end was cut by 3 bases, the J end by 4 bases, with 16 bases between. CDR1 is SEHNR and CDR2 is FQNEAQ in the germline V gene (reference sequence). CDR3 in DNA: TGTGCCAGCAGCTTTAACAGGGATATCGGAGGAAACACCATATATTTT. Its translation: CASSFNRDIGGNTIYF.

The chain combines TRBV7-9 with TRBJ1-1; D uncertain. There are 11 residues in the CDR3. Germline V gene data show CDR1 as SEHNR and CDR2 as FQNEAQ (reference sequence). Trimming left V 8 bases short and J 7 bases short, with 11 bases between. CDR3 loop: CASGALYEAFF. The DNA for the CDR3 is TGTGCCAGCGGAGCCCTTTATGAAGCTTTCTTT.